This entry describes one T cell receptor beta chain. This sample was taken from a study of blood T cell repertoires in COVID-19. Overall study: T cells, B-cell-depleted T cells, or PBMCs supplied cDNA or gDNA.

The protocol was immunoSEQ multiplex PCR, while the TCRdb copy is restricted to in-frame clones and leaves out a portion. The data hold 100,000 to 110,000 clones, with approximately 80% observed a single time. The CDR3 length is 11 residues. The germline V gene encodes CDR1 SQVTM and CDR2 ANQGSEA. V lost 4 bases to trimming and J lost 4 bases, with 8 bases between them. This receptor was identified in a man aged 45-65 years with active or convalescent COVID-19. V usage is TRBV29-1 and J usage is TRBJ2-7; tentative D call: TRBD2 (6 bases). Sequenced input: peripheral blood. In DNA form, the CDR3 reads TGCAGCGTTGGGGGAGGATACGAGCAGTACTTC. This translates into CSVGGGYEQYF.